The 15 T cell receptor beta chains below were found in one sample sequenced in a study of blood T cell repertoires in COVID-19. TCRdb keeps only in-frame clones here, not all; method: immunoSEQ multiplex PCR. This table has about 95,000 clones, about 89% appearing once. Sequencing used peripheral blood. The source is a woman in her sixties or seventies with acute or convalescent COVID-19.

This clone was observed a few times. The chain employs TRBV4-1 and TRBJ1-6; 7 bases align to TRBD1. This CDR3 is 16 amino acids long. Losses at the gene ends were 3 bases for V and 6 bases for J; bases not matched to a gene: 8. CDR1 MGHRA and CDR2 YSYEKL come from the germline V gene. Written as DNA, the CDR3 is TGCGCCAGCAGCCAGGGCGGGACAGAGGTTAATTCACCCCTCCACTTT. Residues: CASSQGGTEVNSPLHF.

The V call is TRBV5-1, the J call TRBJ2-3, with D unresolved. The V and J ends lost 1 base and 2 bases respectively, with 8 bases between them. Germline CDR1 SGHRS, CDR2 YFSETQ. This CDR3 has 14 residues. CDR3 sequence: CASSLYRFTDTQYF. CDR3 coding DNA: TGCGCCAGCAGCTTGTATAGATTCACAGATACGCAGTATTTT.

This chain links TRBV18 with TRBJ2-2; TRBD1 matches at 7 bases. Germline V gene lookup returns CDR1 KGHSH and CDR2 LQKENI. The CDR3 has 15 residues. With V trimmed by 1 base and J by 6 bases, 5 bases remained unmatched. The CDR3 DNA reads as TGTGCCAGCTCACCACAAGGACAGGCCTCCGGGGAGCTGTTTTTT. This gives the protein CASSPQGQASGELFF.

This rearrangement joins TRBV29-1 to TRBJ2-3; D perhaps matches TRBD2 (5 bases). The CDR3 totals 12 residues. Trimming stripped 6 bases from V and 1 base from J, with 8 bases between. Germline loops: CDR1 SQVTM, CDR2 ANQGSEA. This chain's CDR3 is CSVLAGTDTQYF. The DNA for the CDR3 is TGCAGCGTGCTAGCAGGCACAGATACGCAGTATTTT.

J is TRBJ1-5 and V is TRBV2; 7 bases are a match to TRBD1. The germline CDR1 and CDR2 sequences are SNHLY and FYNNEI. J lost 0 bases, V lost 10 bases, and 9 bases had no gene match. The CDR3 runs to 15 residues. The DNA of the CDR3 is TGTGCCACTACCCGGACAGGACATAGCAATCAGCCCCAGCATTTT. It is translated as CATTRTGHSNQPQHF.

The chain employs TRBV27 and TRBJ2-7, with 14 bases identical to TRBD2. V lost 6 bases, J lost 0 bases, and 19 bases stayed unmatched. Germline V lookup: CDR1 MNHEY, CDR2 SMNVEV (reference sequence). There are 21 residues in the CDR3. The CDR3 loop reads CASSRKAPGTSGSANSYEQYF. Written as DNA, the CDR3 is TGTGCCAGCAGCCGCAAAGCCCCCGGGACTAGCGGGAGCGCAAACTCCTACGAGCAGTACTTC.

V is TRBV7-9 and J is TRBJ2-1; 11 bases agree with TRBD2. V gave up 6 bases and J gave up 1 base; unmatched junction bases: 5. CDR3 size: 16 residues. Germline CDR1 SEHNR, CDR2 FQNEAQ (reference sequence). The CDR3 is CASRSSGGFSYNEQFF. Here the CDR3 DNA reads TGTGCCAGCAGATCTAGCGGGGGGTTTTCCTACAATGAGCAGTTCTTC.

V usage is TRBV5-1 and J usage is TRBJ2-3; D possibly corresponds to TRBD2 (6 bases). The CDR3 loop spans 15 amino acids. Trimming left V 4 bases short and J 4 bases short, with 16 bases between. Germline V CDR1 and CDR2: SGHRS, YFSETQ. The CDR3 is CASSGRDSGSDTQYF. In nucleotides, the CDR3 is TGCGCCAGCAGCGGCCGGGACTCGGGGTCAGATACGCAGTATTTT.

The genes are TRBV15 and TRBJ2-2; 10 bases are shared with TRBD1. Germline loops: CDR1 LNHNV, CDR2 YYDKDF (reference sequence). This CDR3 has 16 amino acids. V gave up 0 bases and J gave up 7 bases; unmatched junction bases: 5. CDR3 region: CATSREGWTGGGELFF. The CDR3 DNA reads as TGTGCCACCAGCAGAGAAGGGTGGACAGGGGGCGGGGAGCTGTTTTTT.

This clone was recorded once. The rearrangement uses TRBV7-2 and TRBJ1-2, with 7 bases that match TRBD1. The V segment lost 5 bases and the J segment 4 bases; nucleotides outside the gene matches: 10. The CDR3 length is 15 residues. Germline V gene lookup returns CDR1 SGHTA and CDR2 FQGNSA. Written as DNA, the CDR3 is TGTGCCAGCAGCCTATGGGACAGACCTCTCTATGGCTACACCTTC. The encoded protein is CASSLWDRPLYGYTF.

The chain recombines TRBV5-1 with TRBJ2-1, with D hard to call. The CDR3 totals 11 residues. Trimming removed 5 bases at V and 6 bases at J, with 6 bases between. In germline, CDR1 is SGHRS, CDR2 YFSETQ. CDR3: CASRYLNEQFF. The CDR3 DNA reads as TGCGCCAGCAGGTATCTCAATGAGCAGTTCTTC.

The CDR3 sequence: CASSRPVLDRGNTEAFF. CDR3 nucleotides: TGTGCCAGTAGCCGACCCGTGTTGGACAGGGGAAACACTGAAGCTTTCTTT. This chain joins TRBV19 and TRBJ1-1; 9 bases fit TRBD1. Germline CDR1 reads LNHDA; CDR2 reads SQIVND (reference sequence). V dropped 6 bases and J dropped 2; count of bases not matched to a gene: 13. The CDR3 covers 17 residues.

V is TRBV7-8 and J is TRBJ2-2; 13 nucleotides agree with TRBD2. This CDR3 has 17 residues. The junction had 4 bases not matched to a gene; V was cut back by 4 bases and J by 2 bases. CDR1 and CDR2 (germline): SGHVS, FQNEAQ. For the CDR3, the DNA is TGTGCCAGCAGCTACAGACTAGCGGGGGGTAACACCGGGGAGCTGTTTTTT. It yields the protein CASSYRLAGGNTGELFF.

Worth noting for this clone: Other DNA sequences from this sample encode an identical CDR3 as well. The V gene is TRBV2, the J gene TRBJ2-1; 14 nucleotides line up with TRBD2. The CDR3 covers 15 residues. The germline V gene encodes CDR1 SNHLY and CDR2 FYNNEI. The junction had 7 bases not matched to a gene; V was cut back by 8 bases and J by 7 bases. The CDR3 region has the DNA TGTGCCAGCTCCGTCGGACTAGCGGGGGGTAATGAGCAGTTCTTC. Translation: CASSVGLAGGNEQFF. The full variable domain, its missing parts supplied by reference TRBV2 and TRBJ2-1, is EPEVTQTPSHQVTQMGQEVILRCVPISNHLYFYWYRQILGQKVEFLVSFYNNEISEKSEIFDDQFSVERPDGSNFTLKIRSTKLEDSAMYFCASSVGLAGGNEQFFGPGTRLTVL.

CDR3 in DNA: TGTGCCAGCAGCCTTCGGACAGGGATATACGATGGCTACACCTTC. Translated: CASSLRTGIYDGYTF. The chain employs TRBV5-5 and TRBJ1-2, with 8 positions matching TRBD1. V was pared by 4 bases and J by 6 bases, with 11 bases of the junction left unmatched. The CDR3 consists of 15 residues. CDR1 and CDR2 (germline): SGHKS, YYEKEE (reference sequence).